The 18 T cell receptor beta chains below all came from one sample that was sequenced in a study of cytomegalovirus exposure and HLA in healthy donors. A multiplex PCR was run with 60 Vbeta primers and 13 Jbeta primers. The repertoire was sequenced with immunoSEQ multiplex PCR; TCRdb's copy has only in-frame clones and lacks some. The sample contains 150,000 to 200,000 clones, around 84% of which appear only once. The sequenced sample was PBMCs. The receptors here all came from a woman aged 40 to 55 in good health and CMV-seronegative.

The chain combines TRBV21-1 with TRBJ1-5. TRBV21-1 is deemed a pseudogene. This CDR3 region has 14 residues. CDR3 bases: TGTGCCAGCAGCCGTTGTGCGGGAGGGGAGGATCGACATTTT. Protein: CASSRCAGGEDRHF.

This chain connects TRBV5-5 to TRBJ1-4; D is unresolved. V lost 4 bases to trimming and J lost 8 bases, with 6 bases between them. The germline gives CDR1 SGHKS, CDR2 YYEKEE (reference sequence). The CDR3 is made up of 11 amino acids. Here the CDR3 reads CASSDYEKLFF. The CDR3 DNA is TGTGCCAGCAGCGACTACGAAAAACTGTTTTTT.

This chain joins TRBV10-1 and TRBJ2-5; TRBD1 agrees at 8 bases. The trim removed 7 bases at V and 1 base at J, leaving 11 bases unmatched. Germline V lookup: CDR1 WNHNN, CDR2 SYGVQD (reference sequence). The CDR3 is 16 residues long. The CDR3 DNA follows: TGCGCCAGCAATGGGGCAGGGGGCGCCGTCCAAGAGACCCAGTACTTC. Its protein product is CASNGAGGAVQETQYF.

This clone was seen once. Written as DNA, the CDR3 is TGTGCCAGCTCACCAACAAGGCGGGAAGCTTTCTTT. Residues: CASSPTRREAFF. V gene TRBV18 combines with J gene TRBJ1-1; D not resolved. V lost 2 bases, J lost 8 bases, and 9 bases lay in between. The CDR3 spans 12 residues. Germline V gene sequence: CDR1 KGHSH, CDR2 LQKENI.

A single count supports this clone. This chain links TRBV28 with TRBJ1-1; D unresolved. Trimming stripped 2 bases from V and 2 bases from J, with 12 bases between. This CDR3 region has 15 residues. The germline V gene has CDR1 MDHEN and CDR2 SYDVKM. The CDR3 loop is CASSLGSSGNTEAFF. The CDR3 nucleotides read TGTGCCAGCAGTTTAGGGTCGAGCGGTAACACTGAAGCTTTCTTT.

J is TRBJ2-2 and V is TRBV5-1, with 12 bases fitting TRBD2. The germline CDR1 and CDR2 sequences are SGHRS and YFSETQ. The CDR3 sequence is 18 residues long. The V segment lost 0 bases and the J segment 3 bases; nucleotides outside the gene matches: 6. The CDR3 reads CASSLVLAGGPDTGELFF. The CDR3 DNA follows: TGCGCCAGCAGCTTGGTCCTAGCGGGGGGGCCCGACACCGGGGAGCTGTTTTTT.

This clone turned up a few times. V usage is TRBV14 and J usage is TRBJ1-1, with D possibly TRBD1 on 5 matching bases. CDR1 and CDR2 from the germline V gene are SGHDN and FVKESK. CDR3 size: 14 residues. V was shortened by 4 bases and J by 1 base, with 10 bases between the two germline ends. The CDR3 DNA follows: TGTGCCAGCAGCCTCAGCGGGGGGAACACTGAAGCTTTCTTT. The encoded protein is CASSLSGGNTEAFF.

This clone was counted between two and nine times. The chain couples TRBV6-1 to TRBJ2-1; 9 positions agree with TRBD2. With V trimmed by 4 bases and J by 4 bases, 8 bases remained unmatched. CDR1 MNHNS and CDR2 SASEGT come from the germline V gene. The length of the CDR3 is 16 residues. In DNA, the CDR3 is TGTGCCAGCAGTGTGCAGCTAGCGGGGTATTACAATGAGCAGTTCTTC. As protein: CASSVQLAGYYNEQFF.

The rearrangement links TRBV6-5 to TRBJ1-1; D uncertain. V shed 10 bases and J shed 3 bases, with 18 bases lying between them. Germline CDR1 and CDR2: MNHEY and SVGAGI. The CDR3 is 14 amino acids. For the CDR3, the DNA is TGTGCCACGCTCGCCAGCGCCTGGGACACTGAAGCTTTCTTT. Its translation is CATLASAWDTEAFF.

This chain connects TRBV5-1 to TRBJ2-5; TRBD1 matches at 7 bases. The last part of the DNA fits TRBJ2-7 better; the J call may be wrong. CDR3 length equals 15 residues. Germline V gene data show CDR1 as SGHRS and CDR2 as YFSETQ. The DNA of the CDR3 is TGCGCCAGCAGCTCCACCGGGACAGCTTCCTACGAGCAGTACTTC. Protein sequence: CASSSTGTASYEQYF.

The V and J genes are TRBV7-6 and TRBJ1-3; D is undetermined. Germline V gives CDR1 SGHVS, CDR2 FNYEAQ. This CDR3 has 15 amino acids. The V and J ends lost 1 base and 0 bases respectively, with 7 bases between them. CDR3 coding DNA: TGTGCCAGCAGCTTAGGCCTCAGCTCTGGAAACACCATATATTTT. Residues: CASSLGLSSGNTIYF.

The V call is TRBV7-6, the J call TRBJ2-1, with 11 bases fitting TRBD2. This CDR3 is 16 amino acids long. V lost 5 bases to trimming and J lost 7 bases; unmatched junction nucleotides: 10. Germline CDR1 SGHVS, CDR2 FNYEAQ. The CDR3, as DNA: TGTGCCAGCAGCCTAGGGTCTAGCGGGGGGATGAATGAGCAGTTCTTC. Its protein is CASSLGSSGGMNEQFF.

This clone came up a few times. This sequence joins TRBV4-1 and TRBJ1-5, with D uncertain. Trimming took 2 bases from V and 4 from J, leaving 21 bases between them. The CDR3 is made up of 18 amino acids. Per the germline V gene, CDR1 is MGHRA and CDR2 is YSYEKL. This CDR3 reads CASSQKVGFFSKNQPQHF. The CDR3 region has the DNA TGCGCCAGCAGCCAAAAAGTCGGGTTTTTCTCCAAAAATCAGCCCCAGCATTTT.

This rearrangement joins TRBV7-9 to TRBJ2-5; 8 nucleotides line up with TRBD2. CDR3 size: 14 residues. Germline-derived CDR1 and CDR2 are SEHNR and FQNEAQ (reference sequence). With V trimmed by 5 bases and J by 3 bases, 5 bases remained unmatched. The CDR3 protein is CASSIGLAEETQYF. The CDR3, as DNA: TGTGCCAGCAGCATAGGACTAGCAGAAGAGACCCAGTACTTC.

About this clone: One end of the junction fails to match germline, which may point to a read error. The chain recombines TRBV27 with TRBJ2-3; 11 nucleotides align to TRBD2. Germline values: CDR1 MNHEY, CDR2 SMNVEV (reference sequence). The CDR3 runs to 16 residues. The CDR3, as DNA: TGTGCCAGCGGTTTTAGCGGGGGGGGTAGCACAGATACGCAGTATTTT. It encodes CASGFSGGGSTDTQYF.

Turning to this clone: One end of the junction does not line up with germline, which may come from a read error. The V call is TRBV11-2, the J call TRBJ2-5, with 11 bases matching TRBD2. This CDR3 spans 17 amino acids. The germline gives CDR1 SGHAT, CDR2 FQNNGV. The CDR3 loop is CASGLAPTSGGPGTQYF. The CDR3 nucleotides read TGTGCCAGCGGCTTAGCACCAACTAGCGGGGGTCCCGGAACCCAGTACTTC. The variable domain in full, with the rest retrieved from reference TRBV11-2 and TRBJ2-5, is EAGVAQSPRYKIIEKRQSVAFWCNPISGHATLYWYQQILGQGPKLLIQFQNNGVVDDSQLPKDRFSAERLKGVDSTLKIQPAKLEDSAVYLCASGLAPTSGGPGTQYFGPGTRLLVL.

The chain has TRBV4-1 and TRBJ2-7; D uncertain. CDR3 length: 16 residues. Germline V CDR1 and CDR2: MGHRA, YSYEKL. V was cut by 0 bases and J by 6 bases, with 18 bases left in between. The CDR3 coding sequence is TGCGCCAGCAGCCAAGAACCGTCTTCGCGTATTTCCGAGCAGTACTTC. Encoded protein: CASSQEPSSRISEQYF.

The chain recombines TRBV5-1 with TRBJ1-6, with a possible D match to TRBD1 (6 bases). The V gene's germline CDR1 is SGHRS and CDR2 YFSETQ. Trimming took 6 bases from V and 5 from J, leaving 18 bases between them. The CDR3 is made up of 16 amino acids. CDR3 sequence: CASTGGATRNNSPLHF. CDR3 coding DNA: TGCGCCAGCACCGGGGGGGCGACAAGAAATAATTCACCCCTCCACTTT. The full variable domain, rest sourced from reference TRBV5-1 and TRBJ1-6, is KAGVTQTPRYLIKTRGQQVTLSCSPISGHRSVSWYQQTPGQGLQFLFEYFSETQRNKGNFPGRFSGRQFSNSRSEMNVSTLELGDSALYLCASTGGATRNNSPLHFGNGTRLTVT.